This is a list of T cell receptor beta chains from one sample in a study of cytomegalovirus exposure and HLA in healthy donors. Profiling relied on immunoSEQ multiplex PCR, and the TCRdb table lists in-frame clones only, not all of them. Altogether fewer than 80,000 clones are present, roughly 77% being singletons, with the ten largest covering roughly 5.2%. The sequencing input was PBMCs. The origin of the receptors is a young woman in good health and CMV-seronegative. Each CDR3 is given with its conserved first and last residue. D genes are given only for firm matches. Clone size is not always given. Where it is, it says once, few, many or a class for expanded clones.

d_call j_call clone_size v_call cdr3_aa cdr3_nt
TRBD2 TRBJ2-1 . TRBV19 CASSIPGLAAGNEQFF TGTGCCAGTAGTATACCGGGACTAGCGGCTGGGAATGAGCAGTTCTTC
. TRBJ2-2 once TRBV6-5 CASSSQGMNTGELFF TGTGCCAGCAGTTCCCAGGGAATGAACACCGGGGAGCTGTTTTTT
. TRBJ2-7 once TRBV5-1 CASRDSSAGYEQYF TGCGCCAGCAGGGACTCCTCGGCAGGCTACGAGCAGTACTTC
TRBD2 TRBJ2-2 . TRBV11-3 CASSLDPGLARTGELFF TGTGCCAGCAGCTTAGATCCGGGACTAGCACGGACCGGGGAGCTGTTTTTT
TRBD1 TRBJ1-1 . TRBV30 CAWRGSITGGTEAFF TGTGCCTGGAGAGGTTCAATTACAGGGGGAACTGAAGCTTTCTTT
TRBD1 TRBJ2-4 . TRBV6-6 CATEGQGRGNIQYF TGTGCCACAGAGGGACAGGGGAGGGGAAACATTCAGTACTTC
TRBD1 TRBJ1-5 . TRBV28 CASDRGNNQPQHF TGTGCCAGTGACAGGGGGAACAATCAGCCCCAGCATTTT
TRBD1 TRBJ1-2 few TRBV19 CASTRQGTNYGYTF TGTGCCAGTACCCGACAGGGCACCAACTATGGCTACACCTTC
TRBD1 TRBJ1-5 . TRBV28 CASTLGGTGGQPQHF TGTGCCAGCACCCTCGGGGGGACAGGGGGTCAGCCCCAGCATTTT
. TRBJ2-7 few TRBV11-1 CASKRGHSSYEQYF TGTGCCAGCAAACGGGGACACTCATCCTACGAGCAGTACTTC
TRBD1 TRBJ2-2 . TRBV27 CASSLSIGDRLSNTGELFF TGTGCCAGCAGTTTATCGATAGGGGACAGGCTGTCGAACACCGGGGAGCTGTTTTTT
TRBD2 TRBJ2-5 . TRBV25-1 CASSGVAGGFQETQYF TGTGCCAGCAGTGGGGTTGCGGGAGGGTTCCAAGAGACCCAGTACTTC
TRBD2 TRBJ2-3 few TRBV27 CASSLGLAGTSPDFDTQYF TGTGCCAGCAGCTTGGGACTAGCGGGAACCAGCCCAGATTTCGATACGCAGTATTTT
TRBD2 TRBJ2-1 . TRBV5-1 CASGPTSGIYNEQFF TGCGCCAGCGGCCCAACTAGCGGGATCTACAATGAGCAGTTCTTC
TRBD1 TRBJ2-7 few TRBV7-8 CASSPGTVASYEQYF TGTGCCAGCAGCCCCGGGACAGTGGCCTCCTACGAGCAGTACTTC
TRBD2 TRBJ2-1 . TRBV6-6 CASTAPREGLSEQFF TGTGCCAGCACCGCGCCGCGGGAGGGCCTTAGTGAGCAGTTCTTC
TRBD2 TRBJ2-2 . TRBV9 CASSDPGLVSGELFF TGTGCCAGCAGCGACCCGGGACTAGTGTCCGGGGAGCTGTTTTTT
. TRBJ1-1 . TRBV7-2 CASSLGVDTEAFF TGTGCCAGCAGCTTAGGCGTGGACACTGAAGCTTTCTTT
. TRBJ1-1 . TRBV13 CASSYTGWGTEAFF TGTGCCAGCAGCTACACAGGGTGGGGAACTGAAGCTTTCTTT
TRBD2 TRBJ2-3 . TRBV2 CASGGLAGASTQYF TGTGCCAGCGGGGGACTAGCGGGAGCCTCGACGCAGTATTTT
TRBD1 TRBJ2-3 once TRBV7-9 CASSWDSSTDTQYF TGTGCCAGCAGCTGGGACAGCAGCACAGATACGCAGTATTTT
TRBD1 TRBJ2-7 . TRBV28 CANRQGASYEQYF TGTGCCAACAGACAGGGGGCTTCCTACGAGCAGTACTTC
. TRBJ2-1 . TRBV5-3 CARSLARGKDNEQFF TGTGCCAGAAGCTTGGCCCGGGGGAAAGACAATGAGCAGTTCTTC
TRBD1 TRBJ2-5 . TRBV7-8 CASSFGTGGDSQETQYF TGTGCCAGCAGCTTTGGGACAGGGGGCGACTCCCAAGAGACCCAGTACTTC
. TRBJ1-5 few TRBV19 CASRPGTRSNQPQHF TGTGCCAGTAGGCCCGGGACACGAAGCAATCAGCCCCAGCATTTT
TRBD1 TRBJ2-2 . TRBV10-3 CAISDRGNTGELFF TGTGCCATCAGCGACAGGGGGAACACCGGGGAGCTGTTTTTT
TRBD2 TRBJ2-4 . TRBV11-2 CASSPRTSSEQNIQYF TGTGCCAGCAGCCCCAGGACTAGCTCGGAACAAAACATTCAGTACTTC
. TRBJ2-7 . TRBV15 CATSRRIQGYSYEQYF TGTGCCACCAGCAGAAGGATCCAGGGATACTCCTACGAGCAGTACTTC
. TRBJ2-5 . TRBV7-2 CASSLVGSGLETQYF TGTGCCAGCAGCTTAGTAGGTAGCGGCCTGGAGACCCAGTACTTC
. TRBJ2-1 once TRBV7-9 CASSPSGSSQFF TGTGCCAGCAGCCCCTCGGGTAGTTCGCAGTTCTTC
TRBD2 TRBJ2-3 . TRBV18 CASSPLLAGGTDTQYF TGTGCCAGCTCACCACTTCTAGCGGGGGGTACAGATACGCAGTATTTT
. TRBJ1-2 . TRBV19 CASCKEETAYGYTF TGTGCCAGTTGCAAAGAGGAGACGGCCTACGGCTACACCTTC
. TRBJ1-5 . TRBV19 CASSISGNSNQPQHF TGTGCCAGTAGTATTTCAGGAAATAGCAATCAGCCCCAGCATTTT
. TRBJ2-3 . TRBV27 CASSFMGADTQYF TGTGCCAGCAGTTTTATGGGCGCAGATACGCAGTATTTT
. TRBJ2-5 . TRBV19 CASSVAREQETQYF TGTGCCAGTAGTGTGGCCCGGGAACAAGAGACCCAGTACTTC
TRBD2 TRBJ2-2 . TRBV2 CASSGRAVNTGELFF TGTGCCAGCTCGGGGAGGGCGGTTAACACCGGGGAGCTGTTTTTT
TRBD1 TRBJ2-1 . TRBV5-4 CASGGTGGYNEQFF TGTGCCAGCGGTGGGACAGGTGGGTACAATGAGCAGTTCTTC
TRBD2 TRBJ2-7 . TRBV30 CAWSKGASGDEQYF TGTGCCTGGTCAAAGGGGGCTAGCGGGGACGAGCAGTACTTC
. TRBJ2-1 few TRBV4-3 CASSQDWVAVIDYNEQFF TGCGCCAGCAGCCAAGATTGGGTAGCGGTGATAGACTACAATGAGCAGTTCTTC
TRBD1 TRBJ2-7 . TRBV27 CASSSRTGAHEQYF TGTGCCAGCAGTTCCCGGACAGGGGCTCACGAGCAGTACTTC